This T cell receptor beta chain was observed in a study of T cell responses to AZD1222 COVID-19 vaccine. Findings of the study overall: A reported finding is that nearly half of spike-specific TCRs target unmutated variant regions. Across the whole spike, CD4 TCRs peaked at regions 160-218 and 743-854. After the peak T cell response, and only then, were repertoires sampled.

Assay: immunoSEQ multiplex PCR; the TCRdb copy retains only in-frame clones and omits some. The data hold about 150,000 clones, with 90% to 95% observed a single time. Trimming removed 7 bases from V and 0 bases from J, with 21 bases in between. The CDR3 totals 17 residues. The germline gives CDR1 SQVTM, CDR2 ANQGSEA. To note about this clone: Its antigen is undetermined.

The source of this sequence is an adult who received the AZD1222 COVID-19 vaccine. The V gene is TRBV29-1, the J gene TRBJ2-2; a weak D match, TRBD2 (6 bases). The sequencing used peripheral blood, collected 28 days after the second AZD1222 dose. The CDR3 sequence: CSAVPRSGGANTGELFF. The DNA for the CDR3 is TGCAGCGCCGTGCCACGGTCCGGGGGTGCGAACACCGGGGAGCTGTTTTTT.